This entry lists 10 T cell receptor beta chains sequenced from one sample in a study of monozygotic twins with inflammatory bowel disease. Reprocessing the 5' RACE reads, TCRdb reports a single entry for every CDR3 protein and omits DNA. The sample yields around 380,000 distinct CDR3 sequences, of which the top ten take up 2.4%. The sample was blood. The receptors derive from a human donor with ulcerative colitis or Crohn's disease, or a healthy co-twin of an affected twin (not recorded which).

The chain has TRBV11-2 and TRBJ1-5; TCRdb returns TRBD1, unconfirmable since there is no DNA. This CDR3 has 16 amino acids. The V gene's germline CDR1 is SGHAT and CDR2 FQNNGV. CDR3 protein: CASSLGDLNSNQPQHF.

The chain links TRBV2 to TRBJ2-1; no DNA is available, so the TRBD2 call from TCRdb remains unchecked. This CDR3 spans 17 amino acids. CDR1 is SNHLY, CDR2 FYNNEI, per germline. This chain's CDR3 is CASSSLLAGALYNEQFF.

The V call is TRBV18, the J call TRBJ2-7. There are 15 residues in the CDR3. Germline V gene sequence: CDR1 KGHSH, CDR2 LQKENI. This chain's CDR3 is CASSLSGQSSYEQYF.

V gene TRBV5-1 combines with J gene TRBJ2-1; TCRdb picks TRBD2, but there is no DNA to check that call. CDR3 length: 17 amino acids. Per germline, CDR1 SGHRS and CDR2 YFSETQ. The CDR3 sequence: CASSPRTSGRADNEQFF.

The gene calls are TRBV5-1 and TRBJ2-1; TCRdb names TRBD2, which stays unverified in the absence of DNA. The germline V gene has CDR1 SGHRS and CDR2 YFSETQ. This CDR3 spans 16 amino acids. Here the CDR3 reads CASSLGGVLSAHEQFF.

This chain links TRBV6-5 with TRBJ1-1; TCRdb reports TRBD1, a call that lacks DNA to check it against. The CDR3 runs 14 residues. In germline, CDR1 is MNHEY, CDR2 SVGAGI. The CDR3 here is CASNYLSRDTEAFF.

The V gene is TRBV10-3, the J gene TRBJ1-1; checking the TCRdb D call of TRBD1 is not possible without DNA. The CDR3 covers 14 residues. Germline loops: CDR1 ENHRY, CDR2 SYGVKD. CDR3 amino acids: CAIRTGNPNTEAFF.

The chain joins TRBV5-1 to TRBJ2-5; lacking DNA, the TRBD1 call made by TCRdb goes unchecked. The germline V gene has CDR1 SGHRS and CDR2 YFSETQ. This CDR3 is built from 15 residues. This chain's CDR3 is CASSFGTGDGETQYF. Full variable domain (outside the CDR3, taken from reference TRBV5-1 and TRBJ2-5): KAGVTQTPRYLIKTRGQQVTLSCSPISGHRSVSWYQQTPGQGLQFLFEYFSETQRNKGNFPGRFSGRQFSNSRSEMNVSTLELGDSALYLCASSFGTGDGETQYFGPGTRLLVL.

The J gene is TRBJ2-2, the V gene TRBV5-1; TCRdb's D call, TRBD1, is unchecked because there is no DNA. The germline V gene encodes CDR1 SGHRS and CDR2 YFSETQ. The CDR3 consists of 15 residues. Here the CDR3 reads CASSISTGDTGELFF. The full variable domain, in which reference TRBV5-1 and TRBJ2-2 provide the parts outside the CDR3, is KAGVTQTPRYLIKTRGQQVTLSCSPISGHRSVSWYQQTPGQGLQFLFEYFSETQRNKGNFPGRFSGRQFSNSRSEMNVSTLELGDSALYLCASSISTGDTGELFFGEGSRLTVL.

This chain joins TRBV20-1 and TRBJ2-4; TCRdb designates TRBD2, a call that cannot be tested without DNA. This CDR3 is 14 amino acids long. The germline V gene has CDR1 DFQATT and CDR2 SNEGSKA (reference sequence). The CDR3 sequence: CSALPGLRGGIQYF.